In this sample, the clone carrying this T cell receptor beta chain turned up many times. The antigen remains undetermined. This CDR3 is 15 amino acids long. Germline CDR1 is SGHTA and CDR2 is FQGNSA. With 0 bases removed from V and 3 bases from J, the gap between germline ends came to 12 bases. The source of the sample is a study of Graves' ophthalmopathy and Graves' hyperthyroidism. General observations from the study: Discrimination between ophthalmopathy and stable hyperthyroidism by a 13-signature model showed 85% to 90% sensitivity and roughly 80% specificity. Among thyroid clonotypes expanded above 0.001 frequency, most also appeared in blood.

Isolation of PBMCs was performed using 10 ml of fresh peripheral blood. CDR3 regions of TCR beta were amplified from RNA transcripts. Second-round multiplex PCR came after a first-round RT-PCR that employed HTBI primers. Each CDR3 protein gets one entry after TCRdb re-called the multiplex PCR reads with MiXCR. The table includes around 340,000 distinct CDR3 sequences, roughly 17% detected once. This clonotype was obtained from an adult man with Graves' ophthalmopathy. Sequences were obtained from peripheral blood. This chain connects TRBV7-2 to TRBJ2-7; maybe TRBD2 (6 bases). The CDR3 DNA sequence: TGTGCCAGCAGCTTAGCGCTGGGGGGAGACTACGAGCAGTACTTC. Translation gives CASSLALGGDYEQYF. Combining the CDR3 with reference TRBV7-2 and TRBJ2-7 gives the whole variable domain GAGVSQSPSNKVTEKGKDVELRCDPISGHTALYWYRQSLGQGLEFLIYFQGNSAPDKSGLPSDRFSAERTGGSVSTLTIQRTQQEDSAVYLCASSLALGGDYEQYFGPGTRLTVT.